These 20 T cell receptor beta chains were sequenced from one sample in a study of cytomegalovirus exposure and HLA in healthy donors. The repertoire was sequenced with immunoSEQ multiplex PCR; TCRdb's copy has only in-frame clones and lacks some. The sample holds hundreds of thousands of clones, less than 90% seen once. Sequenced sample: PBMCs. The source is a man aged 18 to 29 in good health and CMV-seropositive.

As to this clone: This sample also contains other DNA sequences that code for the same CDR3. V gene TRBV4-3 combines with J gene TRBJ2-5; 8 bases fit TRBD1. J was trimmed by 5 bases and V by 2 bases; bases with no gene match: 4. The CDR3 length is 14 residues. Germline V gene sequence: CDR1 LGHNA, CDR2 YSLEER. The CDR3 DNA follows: TGCGCCAGCAGCCAAAACAGGGGGGAGGAGACCCAGTACTTC. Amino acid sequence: CASSQNRGEETQYF.

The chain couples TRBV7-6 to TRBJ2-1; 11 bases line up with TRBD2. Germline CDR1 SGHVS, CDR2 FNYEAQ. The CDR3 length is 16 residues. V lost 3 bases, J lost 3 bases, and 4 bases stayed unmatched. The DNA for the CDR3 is TGTGCCAGCAGCTTTCTCACTAGCGGGGGCTACAATGAGCAGTTCTTC. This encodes CASSFLTSGGYNEQFF. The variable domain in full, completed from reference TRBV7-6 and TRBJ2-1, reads GAGVSQSPRYKVTKRGQDVALRCDPISGHVSLYWYRQALGQGPEFLTYFNYEAQQDKSGLPNDRFSAERPEGSISTLTIQRTEQRDSAMYRCASSFLTSGGYNEQFFGPGTRLTVL.

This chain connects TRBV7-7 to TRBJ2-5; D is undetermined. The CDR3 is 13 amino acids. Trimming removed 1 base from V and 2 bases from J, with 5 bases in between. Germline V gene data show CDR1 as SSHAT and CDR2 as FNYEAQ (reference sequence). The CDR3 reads CASSLVGQETQYF. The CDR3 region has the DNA TGTGCCAGCAGCTTAGTAGGACAAGAGACCCAGTACTTC.

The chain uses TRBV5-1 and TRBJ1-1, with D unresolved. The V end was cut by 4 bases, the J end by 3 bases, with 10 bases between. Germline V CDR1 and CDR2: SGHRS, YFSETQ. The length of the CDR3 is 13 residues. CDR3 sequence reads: CASSLTEDTEAFF. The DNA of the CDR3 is TGCGCCAGCAGCCTTACGGAGGACACTGAAGCTTTCTTT.

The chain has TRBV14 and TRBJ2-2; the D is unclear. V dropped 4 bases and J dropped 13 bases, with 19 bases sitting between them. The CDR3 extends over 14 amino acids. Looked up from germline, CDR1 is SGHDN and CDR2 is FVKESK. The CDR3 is CASSPKPEGPGLFF. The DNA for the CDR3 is TGTGCCAGCAGCCCCAAACCCGAAGGGCCGGGGCTGTTTTTT. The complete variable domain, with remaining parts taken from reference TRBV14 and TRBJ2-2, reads EAGVTQFPSHSVIEKGQTVTLRCDPISGHDNLYWYRRVMGKEIKFLLHFVKESKQDESGMPNNRFLAERTGGTYSTLKVQPAELEDSGVYFCASSPKPEGPGLFFGEGSRLTVL.

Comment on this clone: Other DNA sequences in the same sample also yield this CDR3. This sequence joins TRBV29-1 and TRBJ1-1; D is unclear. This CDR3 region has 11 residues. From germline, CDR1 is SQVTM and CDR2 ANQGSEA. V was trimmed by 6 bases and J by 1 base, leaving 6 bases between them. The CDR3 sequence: CSVKGNTEAFF. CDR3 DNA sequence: TGCAGCGTGAAGGGGAACACTGAAGCTTTCTTT.

CDR3 loop: CASSERGAGGEPQHF. The DNA of the CDR3 is TGTGCCAGCAGTGAACGGGGGGCCGGGGGAGAGCCCCAGCATTTT. This rearrangement joins TRBV2 to TRBJ1-5; possibly TRBD1 for D (6 bases). This CDR3 region has 15 residues. Germline V gene sequence: CDR1 SNHLY, CDR2 FYNNEI. Trimming left V 2 bases short and J 8 bases short, with 16 bases between.

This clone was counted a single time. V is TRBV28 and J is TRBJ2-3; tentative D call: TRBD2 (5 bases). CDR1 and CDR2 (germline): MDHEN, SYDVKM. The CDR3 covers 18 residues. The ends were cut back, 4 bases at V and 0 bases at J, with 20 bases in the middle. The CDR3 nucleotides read TGTGCCAGCAGTTCATACCTCTCGCGGGCGTCTAGCACAGATACGCAGTATTTT. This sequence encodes CASSSYLSRASSTDTQYF.

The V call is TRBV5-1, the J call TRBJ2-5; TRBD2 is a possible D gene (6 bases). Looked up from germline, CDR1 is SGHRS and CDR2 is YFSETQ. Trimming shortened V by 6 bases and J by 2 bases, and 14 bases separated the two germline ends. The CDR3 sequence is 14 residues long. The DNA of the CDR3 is TGCGCCAGCACCTCCGGGACTCTACAAGAGACCCAGTACTTC. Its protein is CASTSGTLQETQYF.

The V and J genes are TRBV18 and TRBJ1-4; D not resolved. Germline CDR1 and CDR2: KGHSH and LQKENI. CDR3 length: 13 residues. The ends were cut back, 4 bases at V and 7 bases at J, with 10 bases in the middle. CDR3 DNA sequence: TGTGCCAGCTCACAAGCTCGAAGTGAAAAACTGTTTTTT. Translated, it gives CASSQARSEKLFF.

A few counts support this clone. Here the CDR3 reads CAWKEGTVNTEAFF. In nucleotides, the CDR3 is TGTGCCTGGAAAGAAGGGACAGTTAACACTGAAGCTTTCTTT. V usage is TRBV30 and J usage is TRBJ1-1; TRBD1 matches at 7 bases. The CDR3 contains 14 residues. The junction had 7 bases not matched to a gene; V was cut back by 4 bases and J by 2 bases. From germline, CDR1 is GTSNPN and CDR2 SVGIG (reference sequence).

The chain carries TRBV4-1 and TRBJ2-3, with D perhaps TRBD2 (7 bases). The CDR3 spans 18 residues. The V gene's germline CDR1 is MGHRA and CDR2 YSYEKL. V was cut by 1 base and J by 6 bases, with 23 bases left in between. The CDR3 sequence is CASSQGYRRGGTGDTQYF. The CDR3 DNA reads TGCGCCAGCAGCCAAGGCTACCGCAGGGGAGGGACTGGGGATACGCAGTATTTT.

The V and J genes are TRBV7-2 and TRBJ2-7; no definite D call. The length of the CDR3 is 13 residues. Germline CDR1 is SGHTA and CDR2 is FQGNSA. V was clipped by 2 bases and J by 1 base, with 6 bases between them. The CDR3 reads CASSLPNSYEQYF. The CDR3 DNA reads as TGTGCCAGCAGCTTACCTAATTCCTACGAGCAGTACTTC.

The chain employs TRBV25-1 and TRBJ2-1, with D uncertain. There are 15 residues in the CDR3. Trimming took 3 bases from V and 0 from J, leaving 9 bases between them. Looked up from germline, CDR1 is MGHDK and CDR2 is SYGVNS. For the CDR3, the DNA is TGTGCCAGCAGTGACCCAGCCCGCTCCTACAATGAGCAGTTCTTC. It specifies CASSDPARSYNEQFF. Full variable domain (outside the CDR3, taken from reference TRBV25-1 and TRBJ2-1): EADIYQTPRYLVIGTGKKITLECSQTMGHDKMYWYQQDPGMELHLIHYSYGVNSTEKGDLSSESTVSRIRTEHFPLTLESARPSHTSQYLCASSDPARSYNEQFFGPGTRLTVL.

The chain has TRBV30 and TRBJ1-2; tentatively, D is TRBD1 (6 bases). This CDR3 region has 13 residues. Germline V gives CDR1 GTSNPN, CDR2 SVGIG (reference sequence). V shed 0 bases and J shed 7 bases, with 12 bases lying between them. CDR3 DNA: TGTGCCTGGAGTGTTCAGGGGCTTGGTGGCTACACCTTC. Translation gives CAWSVQGLGGYTF. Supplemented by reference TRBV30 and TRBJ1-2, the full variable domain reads SQTIHQWPATLVQPVGSPLSLECTVEGTSNPNLYWYRQAAGRGLQLLFYSVGIGQISSEVPQNLSASRPQDRQFILSSKKLLLSDSGFYLCAWSVQGLGGYTFGSGTRLTVV.

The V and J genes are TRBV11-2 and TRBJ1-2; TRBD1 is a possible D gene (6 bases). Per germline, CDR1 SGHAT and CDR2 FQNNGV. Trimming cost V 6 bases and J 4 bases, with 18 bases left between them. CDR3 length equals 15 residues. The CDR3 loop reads CASSYRRDTTYGYTF. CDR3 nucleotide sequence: TGTGCCAGCAGTTACCGAAGGGACACCACCTATGGCTACACCTTC.

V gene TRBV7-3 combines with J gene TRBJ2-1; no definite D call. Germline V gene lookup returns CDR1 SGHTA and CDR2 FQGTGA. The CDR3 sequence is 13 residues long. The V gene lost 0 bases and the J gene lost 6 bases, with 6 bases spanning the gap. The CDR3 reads CASSLTSTNEQFF. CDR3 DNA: TGTGCCAGCAGCTTAACGAGCACCAATGAGCAGTTCTTC.

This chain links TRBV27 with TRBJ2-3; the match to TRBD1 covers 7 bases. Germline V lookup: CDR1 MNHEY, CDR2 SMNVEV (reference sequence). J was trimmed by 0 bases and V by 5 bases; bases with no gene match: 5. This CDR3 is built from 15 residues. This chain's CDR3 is CASSLQTGSTDTQYF. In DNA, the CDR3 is TGTGCCAGCAGTCTTCAGACAGGGAGCACAGATACGCAGTATTTT.

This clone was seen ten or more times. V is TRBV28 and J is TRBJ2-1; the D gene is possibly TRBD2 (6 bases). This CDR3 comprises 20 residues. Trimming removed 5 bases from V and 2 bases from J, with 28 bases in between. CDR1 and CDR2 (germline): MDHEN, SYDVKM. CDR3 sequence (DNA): TGTGCCAGCAGTATGGTGGAGGGCCTCGAGAGGCCCCCTACCTACAATGAGCAGTTCTTC. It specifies CASSMVEGLERPPTYNEQFF.

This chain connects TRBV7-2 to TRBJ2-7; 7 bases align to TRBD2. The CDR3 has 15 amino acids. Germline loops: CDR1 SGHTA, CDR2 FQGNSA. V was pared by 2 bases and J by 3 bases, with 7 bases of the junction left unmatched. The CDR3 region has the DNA TGTGCCAGCAGCTTAAAGCGGGAACGCTTCTACGAGCAGTACTTC. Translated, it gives CASSLKRERFYEQYF.